The 9 T cell receptor beta chains presented below share a single source sample, sequenced in a study of radiation and T cells in renal cell carcinoma. Time point noted: baseline pretreatment blood. Regarding treatment: 15 Gy SBRT to primary tumor, nephrectomy 4 weeks later. Sequenced by immunoSEQ multiplex PCR; TCRdb stores in-frame clones only, minus some. Of approximately 110,000 clones listed, approximately 78% are singletons. Specimen: blood, collected from a patient whose treatment included radiotherapy and nephrectomy. The receptors here all came from a woman aged 60-75 years with renal cell carcinoma.

The gene calls are TRBV7-9 and TRBJ1-1; D gene uncertain. V lost 6 bases and J lost 1, with 21 bases in between. The length of the CDR3 is 17 residues. Germline-derived CDR1 and CDR2 are SEHNR and FQNEAQ (reference sequence). DNA for the CDR3: TGTGCCAGCAGTCGCATTTTTACCGGGAGGAGGAACACTGAAGCTTTCTTT. The encoded protein is CASSRIFTGRRNTEAFF. Together with reference TRBV7-9 and TRBJ1-1, the CDR3 gives the full variable domain: DTGVSQNPRHKITKRGQNVTFRCDPISEHNRLYWYRQTLGQGPEFLTYFQNEAQLEKSRLLSDRFSAERPKGSFSTLEIQRTEQGDSAMYLCASSRIFTGRRNTEAFFGQGTRLTVV.

As for this clone: The junction shows a germline mismatch at one end, possibly a read error. This chain joins TRBV5-4 and TRBJ1-1, with 7 bases aligning to TRBD1. Germline V gene sequence: CDR1 SGHNT, CDR2 YYREEE (reference sequence). This CDR3 is 15 amino acids long. CDR3 nucleotides: TGTGCCAGCAGTTTGGAAGGGACAGCGAACACTGAAGCTTTCTTT. It codes for CASSLEGTANTEAFF.

V is TRBV4-1 and J is TRBJ1-2; no firm D call. The CDR3 totals 13 residues. V was pared by 4 bases and J by 4 bases, with 10 bases between. Germline loops: CDR1 MGHRA, CDR2 YSYEKL. The CDR3 DNA reads as TGCGCCAGCAGCCCCAATCTAGCCTATGGCTACACCTTC. It translates to CASSPNLAYGYTF.

The chain links TRBV10-3 to TRBJ2-3; a possible D gene is TRBD1 (8 bases). CDR3 size: 16 residues. The V and J ends lost 0 bases and 4 bases respectively, with 14 bases between them. Germline CDR1 reads ENHRY; CDR2 reads SYGVKD. The CDR3 DNA reads as TGTGCCATCAGTGAGTCTGGACAGGGAGGGTCAGATACGCAGTATTTT. Protein product: CAISESGQGGSDTQYF.

V usage is TRBV4-1 and J usage is TRBJ1-2, with D possibly matching TRBD1 (5 bases). This CDR3 comprises 17 residues. Per the germline V gene, CDR1 is MGHRA and CDR2 is YSYEKL. The V end was cut by 1 base, the J end by 2 bases, with 17 bases between. The CDR3 DNA follows: TGCGCCAGCAGCCAAGCAGGGTTGGTGTTACGGAACTATGGCTACACCTTC. This translates into CASSQAGLVLRNYGYTF.

This chain joins TRBV27 and TRBJ1-1, with 7 nucleotides matching TRBD1. The trim removed 9 bases at V and 7 bases at J, leaving 14 bases unmatched. CDR1 MNHEY and CDR2 SMNVEV come from the germline V gene (reference sequence). The CDR3 has 14 residues. The chain's CDR3 is CARGGPWRDLEAFF. The CDR3 DNA reads as TGTGCCAGAGGGGGCCCGTGGCGGGATCTTGAAGCTTTCTTT.

In this sample, this clone turned up once. V is TRBV7-2 and J is TRBJ1-6, with D unclear. Germline V gene data show CDR1 as SGHTA and CDR2 as FQGNSA. The CDR3 totals 12 residues. Deletions cut 1 base from V and 9 bases from J, with 4 bases between. CDR3 amino acids: CASSLGSSPLHF. The DNA for the CDR3 is TGTGCCAGCAGCTTAGGGAGTTCACCCCTCCACTTT.

The chain uses TRBV27 and TRBJ2-3; 9 positions match TRBD1. Trimming removed 0 bases from V and 6 bases from J; junction bases left unmatched: 7. Looked up from germline, CDR1 is MNHEY and CDR2 is SMNVEV (reference sequence). This CDR3 region has 16 residues. For the CDR3, the DNA is TGTGCCAGCAGTTTATCCAGGGGGACAGGGTTGGATACGCAGTATTTT. Amino acid sequence: CASSLSRGTGLDTQYF.

V gene TRBV7-6 combines with J gene TRBJ2-2, with 7 bases fitting TRBD1. CDR3 length: 16 amino acids. Trimming took 2 bases from V and 5 from J; bases not matched to a gene: 8. In germline, CDR1 is SGHVS, CDR2 FNYEAQ. This chain's CDR3 is CASSLTTGFLTGELFF. CDR3 bases: TGTGCCAGCAGCTTAACGACAGGGTTCCTTACCGGGGAGCTGTTTTTT.